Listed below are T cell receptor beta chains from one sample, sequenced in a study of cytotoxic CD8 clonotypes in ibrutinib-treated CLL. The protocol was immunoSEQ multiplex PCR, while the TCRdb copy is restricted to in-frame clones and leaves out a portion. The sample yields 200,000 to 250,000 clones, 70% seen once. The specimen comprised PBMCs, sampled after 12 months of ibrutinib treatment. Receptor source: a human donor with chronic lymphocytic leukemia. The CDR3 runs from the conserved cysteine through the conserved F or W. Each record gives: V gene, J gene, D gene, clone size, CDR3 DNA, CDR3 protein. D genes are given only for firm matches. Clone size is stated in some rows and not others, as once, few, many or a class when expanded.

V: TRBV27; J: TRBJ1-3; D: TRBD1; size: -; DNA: TGTGCCAGCAGTCGGGACAGGGGTAATTCTGGAAACACCATATATTTT; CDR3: CASSRDRGNSGNTIYF
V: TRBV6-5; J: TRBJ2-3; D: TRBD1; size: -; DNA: TGTGCCAGCAGTGGGACAGGCACAGATACGCAGTATTTT; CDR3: CASSGTGTDTQYF
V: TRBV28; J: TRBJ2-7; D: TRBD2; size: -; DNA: TGTGCCAGCAAGGCGGGACTAGCGGGAGCTTACGAGCAGTACTTC; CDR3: CASKAGLAGAYEQYF
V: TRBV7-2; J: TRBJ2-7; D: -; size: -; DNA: TGTGCCAGCAGCCGCCTGGGTCTTCCCTCCTACGAGCAGTACTTC; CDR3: CASSRLGLPSYEQYF
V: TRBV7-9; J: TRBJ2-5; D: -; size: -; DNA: TGTGCCAGCAGCCTAGCCGACGGAGGACAAGAGACCCAGTACTTC; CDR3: CASSLADGGQETQYF
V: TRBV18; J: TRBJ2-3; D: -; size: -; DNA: TGTGCCAGCTCACACACAGATACGCAGTATTTT; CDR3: CASSHTDTQYF
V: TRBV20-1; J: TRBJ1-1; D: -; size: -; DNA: TGCAGTGCTGGCTCGGGGTATGAAGCTTTCTTT; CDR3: CSAGSGYEAFF
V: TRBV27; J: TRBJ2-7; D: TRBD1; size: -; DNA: TGTGCCAGCAGTATTCCTCCCGGGACAGGGAAATACGAGCAGTACTTC; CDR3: CASSIPPGTGKYEQYF
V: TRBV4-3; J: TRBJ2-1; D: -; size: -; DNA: TGCGCCAGCAGCCAAGATGAGCAGGGCTGGGACAATGAGCAGTTCTTC; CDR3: CASSQDEQGWDNEQFF
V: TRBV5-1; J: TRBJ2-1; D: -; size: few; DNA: TGCGCCAGCAGCTTACTACGGGGAAACAATGAGCAGTTCTTC; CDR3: CASSLLRGNNEQFF
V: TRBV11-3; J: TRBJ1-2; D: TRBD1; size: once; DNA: TGTGCCAGCAGCAAGGACAGGGGGTATGGCTACACCTTC; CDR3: CASSKDRGYGYTF
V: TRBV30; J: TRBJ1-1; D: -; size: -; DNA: TGTGCCTGGACGCTGGGGGGGGTGAACACTGAAGCTTTCTTT; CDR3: CAWTLGGVNTEAFF
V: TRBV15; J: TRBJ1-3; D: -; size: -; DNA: TGTGCCACCAGGGAGGAACCCTCTGGAAACACCATATATTTT; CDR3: CATREEPSGNTIYF
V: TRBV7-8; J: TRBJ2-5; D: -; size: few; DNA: TGTGCCAGCAGCCCGCTGGGTGGAGAGACCCAGTACTTC; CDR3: CASSPLGGETQYF
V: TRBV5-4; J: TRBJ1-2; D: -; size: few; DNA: TGTGCCAGCAGCTTGGAGGACCTTGGCTACACCTTC; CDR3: CASSLEDLGYTF
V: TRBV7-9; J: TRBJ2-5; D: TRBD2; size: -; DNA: TGTGCCAGCAGCGCGACCGGGACTAGCGACCAAGAGACCCAGTACTTC; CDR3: CASSATGTSDQETQYF
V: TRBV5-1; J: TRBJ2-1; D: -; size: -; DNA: TGCGCCAGCAGCTTGGACCAGGGCGGTGAGCAGTTCTTC; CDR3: CASSLDQGGEQFF
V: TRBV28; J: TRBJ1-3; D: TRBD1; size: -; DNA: TGTGCCAGCAGTTCTAAGACAGGGGGCTCTGGAAACACCATATATTTT; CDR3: CASSSKTGGSGNTIYF
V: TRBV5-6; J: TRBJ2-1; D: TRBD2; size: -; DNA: TGTGCCAGCAGCTTGAGAAGCGGGGGGACAATTAGCTCCTACAATGAGCAGTTCTTC; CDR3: CASSLRSGGTISSYNEQFF
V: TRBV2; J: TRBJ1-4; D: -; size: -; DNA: TGTGCCAGCAGTTCAGGGGTCTATGAAAAACTGTTTTTT; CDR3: CASSSGVYEKLFF
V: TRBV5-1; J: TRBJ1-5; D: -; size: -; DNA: TGCGCCAGCAGCTTTGGGACGGCGAGCAATCAGCCCCAGCATTTT; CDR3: CASSFGTASNQPQHF
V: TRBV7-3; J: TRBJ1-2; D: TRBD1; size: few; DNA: TGTGCCAGCAGCTTAGGGACAGGGGGAGTTGGCTACACCTTC; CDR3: CASSLGTGGVGYTF
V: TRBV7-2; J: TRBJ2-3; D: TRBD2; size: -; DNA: TGTGCCAGCAGCTCCCGGACTAGCGGGGGGGCAGGAACGCAGTATTTT; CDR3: CASSSRTSGGAGTQYF
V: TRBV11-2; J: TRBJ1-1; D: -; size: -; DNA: TGTGCCAGCAGCTCTACCCAGGTCACTGAAGCTTTCTTT; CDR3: CASSSTQVTEAFF
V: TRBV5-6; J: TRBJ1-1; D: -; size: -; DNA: TGTGCCAGCAGCTTGGGGCGGGGGGTGTTAACTGAAGCTTTCTTT; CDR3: CASSLGRGVLTEAFF
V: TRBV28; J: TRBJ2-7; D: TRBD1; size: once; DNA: TGTGCCAGCAGTTTATCACAGGGGGACCCCTACGAGCAGTACTTC; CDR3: CASSLSQGDPYEQYF
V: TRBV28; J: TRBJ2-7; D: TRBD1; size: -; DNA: TGTGCCAGCAGCCTGACAGGGGGCTCATACGAGCAGTACTTC; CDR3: CASSLTGGSYEQYF
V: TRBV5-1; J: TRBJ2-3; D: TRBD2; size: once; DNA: TGCGCCAGCAGTCTCCTGGGCGGGGGGGCCACAGATACGCAGTATTTT; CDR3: CASSLLGGGATDTQYF
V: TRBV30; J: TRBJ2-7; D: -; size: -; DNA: TGTGCCTGGAGTGAAGGAACCACCTACGAGCAGTACTTC; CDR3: CAWSEGTTYEQYF
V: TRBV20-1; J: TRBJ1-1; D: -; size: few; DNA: TGCAGTAAAAGTAGGAACACTGAAGCTTTCTTT; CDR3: CSKSRNTEAFF
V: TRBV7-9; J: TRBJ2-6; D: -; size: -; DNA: TGTGCCACCCCTCCACCGGGTGTCTACCGATTAGGTGGGGCCAACGTCCTGACTTTC; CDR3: CATPPPGVYRLGGANVLTF
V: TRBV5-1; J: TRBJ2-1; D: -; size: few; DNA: TGCGCCAGCAGGGACCAAAGCTACAATGAGCAGTTCTTC; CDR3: CASRDQSYNEQFF
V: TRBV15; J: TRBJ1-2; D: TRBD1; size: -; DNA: TGTGCCACCAGCAGAGAGGCGACGACAGGGGTTCGTGGCTACACCTTC; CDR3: CATSREATTGVRGYTF
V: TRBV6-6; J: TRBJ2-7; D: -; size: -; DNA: TGTGCCAGCAGTTTGATCGGGACCGAGCAGTACTTC; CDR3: CASSLIGTEQYF
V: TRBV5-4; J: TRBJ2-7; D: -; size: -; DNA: TGTGCCAGCAGCGAGGAGCGGCAAAGGTCCTACGAGCAGTACTTC; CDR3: CASSEERQRSYEQYF
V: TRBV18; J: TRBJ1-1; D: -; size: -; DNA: TGTGCCAGCTCACCAACAAGTAACACTGAAGCTTTCTTT; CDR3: CASSPTSNTEAFF
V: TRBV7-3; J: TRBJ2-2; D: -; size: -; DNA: TGTGCCAGCAGCCCCCAGGGGGGCGTTAACACCGGGGAGCTGTTTTTT; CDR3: CASSPQGGVNTGELFF
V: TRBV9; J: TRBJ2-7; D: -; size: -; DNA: TGTGCCAGCAGCGAGGACCTTTACAGCTCCTACGAGCAGTACTTC; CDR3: CASSEDLYSSYEQYF
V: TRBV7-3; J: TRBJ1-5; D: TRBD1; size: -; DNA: TGTGCCAGCAGCTCGGACAGGGGGCAGCCCCAGCATTTT; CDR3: CASSSDRGQPQHF
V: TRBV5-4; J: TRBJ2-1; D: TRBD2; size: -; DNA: TGTGCCAGCAGCTTGGATTCGCTAGCGGGACTTGAGCAGTTCTTC; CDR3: CASSLDSLAGLEQFF
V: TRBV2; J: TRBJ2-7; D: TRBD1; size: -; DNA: TGTGCCAGCAGGGACGGGCAGGGGGCGCACTACGAGCAGTACTTC; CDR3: CASRDGQGAHYEQYF
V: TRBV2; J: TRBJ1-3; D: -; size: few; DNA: TGTGCCAGCAGTGAAGAGGGTTATAGAAACACCATATATTTT; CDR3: CASSEEGYRNTIYF
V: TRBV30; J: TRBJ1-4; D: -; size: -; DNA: TGTGCCTGGAGTAACCTTGATCGCGAAAAACTGTTTTTT; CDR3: CAWSNLDREKLFF
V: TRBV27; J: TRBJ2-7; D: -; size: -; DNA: TGTGCCAGCAGTTATGGACTGGCCTACGAGCAGTACTTC; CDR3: CASSYGLAYEQYF
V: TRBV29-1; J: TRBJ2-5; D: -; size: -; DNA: TGCAGCGTCGACCCAGGGAACCAAGAGACCCAGTACTTC; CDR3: CSVDPGNQETQYF
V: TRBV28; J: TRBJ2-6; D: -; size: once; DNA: TGTGCCAGCAGTTTTCAAACGAAGCGAGCGTGGGGGGCCAACGTCCTGACTTTC; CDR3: CASSFQTKRAWGANVLTF
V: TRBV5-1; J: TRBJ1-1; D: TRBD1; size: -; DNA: TGCGCCAGCAGCTTGAACCCAGGGGGGGGACCTGAAGCTTTCTTT; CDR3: CASSLNPGGGPEAFF
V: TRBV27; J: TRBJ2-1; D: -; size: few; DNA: TGTGTCTATGGGGGAGATGAGCAGTTCTTC; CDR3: CVYGGDEQFF
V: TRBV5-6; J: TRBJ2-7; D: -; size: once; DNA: TGTGCCAGCCAAAGGCAGCTCTACGAGCAGTACTTC; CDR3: CASQRQLYEQYF
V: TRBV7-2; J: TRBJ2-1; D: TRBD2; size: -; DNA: TGTGCCAGCAGTTCTGGCCCGGGAGGGCCGGAGCAGTTCTTC; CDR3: CASSSGPGGPEQFF
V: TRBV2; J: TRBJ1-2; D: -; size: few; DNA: TGTGCCAGCAGTGAACGACAATCTAACTATGGCTACACCTTC; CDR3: CASSERQSNYGYTF
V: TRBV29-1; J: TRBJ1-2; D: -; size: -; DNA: TGCAGCGTAGACAGGAAAGGGTACTATGGCTACACCTTC; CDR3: CSVDRKGYYGYTF
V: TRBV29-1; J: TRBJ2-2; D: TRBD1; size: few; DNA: TGCAGCGTTAGGACAGGGACGAACACCGGGGAGCTGTTTTTT; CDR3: CSVRTGTNTGELFF
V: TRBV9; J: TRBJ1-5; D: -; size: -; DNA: TGTGCCAGCAGCCCAGACGGAAGGCAGCCCCAGCATTTT; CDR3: CASSPDGRQPQHF
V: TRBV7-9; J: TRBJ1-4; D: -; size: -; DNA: TGTGCCAGCAGCTTAGCAGGGGACGGTGAAAAACTGTTTTTT; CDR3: CASSLAGDGEKLFF
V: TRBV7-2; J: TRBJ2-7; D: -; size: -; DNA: TGTGCCAGCAGCTTAATAAGCGGAGGGGTCGGGGAGCAGTACTTC; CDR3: CASSLISGGVGEQYF
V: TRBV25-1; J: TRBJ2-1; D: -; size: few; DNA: TGTGCCAGCAGTGACCGAAGGCCGGCCAATGAGCAGTTCTTC; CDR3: CASSDRRPANEQFF